This paragraph reports one TCR beta chain. The target antigen is unknown. Germline trimming cut 0 bases from V and 9 bases from J; bases unmatched to any gene: 7. The CDR3 length is 17 residues. Germline V lookup: CDR1 ENHRY, CDR2 SYGVKD. This specimen comes from a study of cytomegalovirus exposure and HLA in healthy donors. For the study at large: Researchers found that approximately 80% of fewer than 450 genotyped donors fell within the Caucasian-associated ancestry cluster. Study findings and constraints: TCR beta sequences numbering fewer than 20,000 were associated with HLA alleles at 0.05 false discovery rate in a later analysis.

Both 60 Vbeta primers and 13 Jbeta primers went into the PCR. Original processing methods: Per a later analysis, the number of unique TCR beta chains was around 80 million, of which around 9.9 million were shared. Generated by immunoSEQ multiplex PCR, the TCRdb table keeps only in-frame clones and is missing some. From that table come the V and J calls and clone size; the DNA was used to work out D and trimming. The repertoire holds around 160,000 clones, with 75% to 90% as singletons. The origin of this receptor is a human donor in good health. The sample comprised PBMCs. The gene calls are TRBV10-3 and TRBJ2-3; 15 nucleotides agree with TRBD2. The CDR3 reads CAISESPGLAGGPTQYF. CDR3 nucleotides: TGTGCCATCAGTGAGTCACCGGGACTAGCGGGGGGACCCACGCAGTATTTT.